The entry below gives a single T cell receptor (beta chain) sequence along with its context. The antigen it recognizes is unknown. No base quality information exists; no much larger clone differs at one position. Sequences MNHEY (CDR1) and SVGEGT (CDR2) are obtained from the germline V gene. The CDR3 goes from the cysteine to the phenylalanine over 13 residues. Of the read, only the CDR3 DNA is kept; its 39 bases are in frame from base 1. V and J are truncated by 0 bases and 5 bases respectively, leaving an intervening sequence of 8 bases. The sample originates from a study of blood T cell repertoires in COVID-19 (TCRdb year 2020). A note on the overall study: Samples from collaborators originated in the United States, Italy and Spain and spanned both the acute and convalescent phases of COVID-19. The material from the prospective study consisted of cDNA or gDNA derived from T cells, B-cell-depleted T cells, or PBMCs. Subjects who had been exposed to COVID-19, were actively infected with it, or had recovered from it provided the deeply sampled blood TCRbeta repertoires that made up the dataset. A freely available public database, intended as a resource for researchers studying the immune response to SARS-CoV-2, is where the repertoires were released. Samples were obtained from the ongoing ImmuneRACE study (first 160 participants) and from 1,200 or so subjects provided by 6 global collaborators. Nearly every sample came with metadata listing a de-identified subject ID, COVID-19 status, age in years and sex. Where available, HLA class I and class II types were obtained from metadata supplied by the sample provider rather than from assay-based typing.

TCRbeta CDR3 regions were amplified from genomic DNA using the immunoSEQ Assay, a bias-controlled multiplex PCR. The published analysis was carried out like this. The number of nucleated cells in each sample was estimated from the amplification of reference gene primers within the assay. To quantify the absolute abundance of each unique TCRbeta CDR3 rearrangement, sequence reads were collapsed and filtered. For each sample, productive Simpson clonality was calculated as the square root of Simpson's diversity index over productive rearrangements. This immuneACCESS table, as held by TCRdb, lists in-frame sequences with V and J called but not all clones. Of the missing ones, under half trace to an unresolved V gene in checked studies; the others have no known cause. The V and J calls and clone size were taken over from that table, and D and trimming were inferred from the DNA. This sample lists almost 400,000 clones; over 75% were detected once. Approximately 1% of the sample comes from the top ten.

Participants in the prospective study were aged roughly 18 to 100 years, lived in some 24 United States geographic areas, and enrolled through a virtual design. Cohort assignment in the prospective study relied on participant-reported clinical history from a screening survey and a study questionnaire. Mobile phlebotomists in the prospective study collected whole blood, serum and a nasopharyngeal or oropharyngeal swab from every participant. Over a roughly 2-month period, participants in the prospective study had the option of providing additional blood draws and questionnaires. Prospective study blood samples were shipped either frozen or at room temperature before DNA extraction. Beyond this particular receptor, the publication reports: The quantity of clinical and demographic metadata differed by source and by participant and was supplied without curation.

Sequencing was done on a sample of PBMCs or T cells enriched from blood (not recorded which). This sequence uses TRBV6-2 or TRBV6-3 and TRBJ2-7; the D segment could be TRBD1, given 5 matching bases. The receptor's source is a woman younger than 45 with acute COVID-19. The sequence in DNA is TGTGCCAGCAGTTACTCGGCAGGGAACGAGCAGTACTTC. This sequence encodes CASSYSAGNEQYF.